These 30 T cell receptor beta chains were sequenced from one sample in a study of T cell changes during pregnancy in multiple sclerosis. Sequenced by immunoSEQ multiplex PCR; TCRdb stores in-frame clones only, minus some. The table includes about 120,000 clones, approximately 94% detected once. The sample here was peripheral blood, taken before pregnancy. The receptor set was obtained from a female donor with multiple sclerosis, enrolled in a pregnancy study.

The gene calls are TRBV9 and TRBJ2-6; 7 bases line up with TRBD1. CDR1 is SGDLS, CDR2 YYNGEE, per germline. V dropped 0 bases and J dropped 0; count of bases not matched to a gene: 9. The CDR3 runs to 19 residues. CDR3 residues: CASSVESKGQRSGANVLTF. The CDR3 nucleotides read TGTGCCAGCAGCGTAGAGTCTAAGGGACAGCGCTCTGGGGCCAACGTCCTGACTTTC.

The chain recombines TRBV19 with TRBJ2-5; D call uncertain. The V end was cut by 0 bases, the J end by 5 bases, with 16 bases between. There are 16 residues in the CDR3. Germline V CDR1 and CDR2: LNHDA, SQIVND (reference sequence). In DNA, the CDR3 is TGTGCCAGTAGTATAGATCAGTGGCAGCCTAGGGAGACCCAGTACTTC. Its protein product is CASSIDQWQPRETQYF.

The chain combines TRBV30 with TRBJ2-3, with D possibly matching TRBD2 (7 bases). Trimming stripped 0 bases from V and 4 bases from J, with 11 bases between. From germline, CDR1 is GTSNPN and CDR2 SVGIG (reference sequence). This CDR3 spans 14 amino acids. As DNA, the CDR3 is TGTGCCTGGAGTGTAGGGGGGGGCGCAGATACGCAGTATTTT. Encoded protein: CAWSVGGGADTQYF.

In its sample, this clone was seen once. The V gene is TRBV27, the J gene TRBJ2-1, with TRBD1 matching 10 bases. Per the germline V gene, CDR1 is MNHEY and CDR2 is SMNVEV (reference sequence). The J segment lost 3 bases and the V segment lost 6 bases, leaving 5 bases of the junction unmatched. CDR3 length: 15 residues. CDR3 in amino acids: CASRPGTGDYNEQFF. CDR3 bases: TGTGCCAGCAGGCCGGGGACAGGGGACTACAATGAGCAGTTCTTC.

The chain combines TRBV2 with TRBJ1-3, with D maybe TRBD1 (6 bases). Trimming left V 4 bases short and J 1 base short, with 8 bases between. The CDR3 is made up of 14 amino acids. CDR1 is SNHLY and CDR2 is FYNNEI in the germline V gene. The CDR3 nucleotides are TGTGCCAGCAGTGGGGACACTTCTGGAAACACCATATATTTT. It encodes CASSGDTSGNTIYF.

This chain uses TRBV5-1 with TRBJ1-1, with D tentatively TRBD1 (5 bases). CDR3 length equals 13 residues. CDR1 SGHRS and CDR2 YFSETQ come from the germline V gene. V was clipped by 2 bases and J by 6 bases, with 11 bases between them. The CDR3 DNA sequence: TGCGCCAGCAGCTTCGGGGGGGTAGCTGAAGCTTTCTTT. This translates into CASSFGGVAEAFF.

This clone has just a few counts. V usage is TRBV5-4 and J usage is TRBJ1-2; no clear D. The CDR3 is 13 residues long. V lost 3 bases, J lost 4 bases, and 10 bases lay in between. In germline, CDR1 is SGHNT, CDR2 YYREEE (reference sequence). The CDR3 reads CASSSDPGYGYTF. The CDR3 bases are TGTGCCAGCAGCTCGGATCCAGGCTATGGCTACACCTTC. Looking up the rest from reference TRBV5-4 and TRBJ1-2 gives the full variable domain: ETGVTQSPTHLIKTRGQQVTLRCSSQSGHNTVSWYQQALGQGPQFIFQYYREEENGRGNFPPRFSGLQFPNYSSELNVNALELDDSALYLCASSSDPGYGYTFGSGTRLTVV.

V gene TRBV6-6 combines with J gene TRBJ2-2; D might be TRBD1 (6 bases). The CDR3 is made up of 14 amino acids. Germline V gives CDR1 MNHNY, CDR2 SVGAGI (reference sequence). Deletions cut 0 bases from V and 6 bases from J, with 8 bases between. Here the CDR3 reads CASSYSEGAGELFF. The CDR3 DNA sequence: TGTGCCAGCAGTTACTCAGAGGGGGCCGGGGAGCTGTTTTTT.

This clone has just one count. This chain uses TRBV28 with TRBJ1-2; no definite D call. V dropped 10 bases and J dropped 3 bases, with 12 bases sitting between them. This CDR3 has 12 residues. Germline loops: CDR1 MDHEN, CDR2 SYDVKM. The CDR3 sequence: CATQTGDYGYTF. The CDR3 region has the DNA TGTGCCACCCAGACGGGAGACTATGGCTACACCTTC.

The V and J genes are TRBV7-2 and TRBJ1-1; D is unclear. V was shortened by 0 bases and J by 4 bases, with 9 bases between the two germline ends. The V gene's germline CDR1 is SGHTA and CDR2 FQGNSA. CDR3 size: 14 residues. This chain's CDR3 is CASSLASGVTEAFF. CDR3 in DNA: TGTGCCAGCAGCTTAGCGTCCGGGGTCACTGAAGCTTTCTTT.

This chain joins TRBV9 and TRBJ2-1, with 10 bases aligning to TRBD1. The germline CDR1 and CDR2 sequences are SGDLS and YYNGEE. The CDR3 spans 16 residues. The ends lost 0 bases at V and 8 bases at J; junction bases unmatched: 8. The CDR3 DNA reads TGTGCCAGCAGCGTAGGAGGGACAGGGGCTAGGGATGAGCAGTTCTTC. This encodes CASSVGGTGARDEQFF.

This sequence joins TRBV14 and TRBJ2-5; the match to TRBD2 covers 8 bases. With 4 bases clipped from V and 7 bases from J, the junction kept 5 bases outside the gene matches. The V gene's germline CDR1 is SGHDN and CDR2 FVKESK. The CDR3 is 13 amino acids. The DNA of the CDR3 is TGTGCCAGCAGCCTCGCACGGGGGGGGACCCAGTACTTC. Its translation: CASSLARGGTQYF.

This chain connects TRBV29-1 to TRBJ1-1; D gene ambiguous. The CDR3 is 13 amino acids. The germline V gene has CDR1 SQVTM and CDR2 ANQGSEA. V gave up 5 bases and J gave up 0 bases, with 10 bases separating them. CDR3 loop: CSVPGAVNTEAFF. CDR3 coding DNA: TGCAGCGTTCCAGGTGCAGTGAACACTGAAGCTTTCTTT.

This clone was seen once. The J gene is TRBJ2-7, the V gene TRBV5-4; TRBD1 matches at 9 bases. Trimming cost V 3 bases and J 0 bases; bases outside gene matches: 4. CDR1 is SGHNT and CDR2 is YYREEE in the germline V gene (reference sequence). CDR3 length: 15 amino acids. As DNA, the CDR3 is TGTGCCAGCAGCTACGGGGACAGGGCCTCCTACGAGCAGTACTTC. Translation gives CASSYGDRASYEQYF.

V is TRBV27 and J is TRBJ1-2; 8 positions agree with TRBD1. Germline CDR1 is MNHEY and CDR2 is SMNVEV (reference sequence). V was clipped by 5 bases and J by 2 bases; unmatched bases: 13. The CDR3 sequence is 17 residues long. CDR3 coding DNA: TGTGCCAGCAGTCCTATAGACAGGGGAAGTACCAACTATGGCTACACCTTC. It encodes CASSPIDRGSTNYGYTF.

This clone occurred a few times. The chain employs TRBV19 and TRBJ2-7; 7 bases match TRBD1. The CDR3 covers 14 residues. The germline CDR1 and CDR2 sequences are LNHDA and SQIVND (reference sequence). With V trimmed by 5 bases and J by 0 bases, 4 bases remained unmatched. The CDR3 DNA reads TGTGCCAGTAGTGGGACAGCCGTCTCCTACGAGCAGTACTTC. It encodes CASSGTAVSYEQYF. Filled out from reference TRBV19 and TRBJ2-7, the complete variable domain reads DGGITQSPKYLFRKEGQNVTLSCEQNLNHDAMYWYRQDPGQGLRLIYYSQIVNDFQKGDIAEGYSVSREKKESFPLTVTSAQKNPTAFYLCASSGTAVSYEQYFGPGTRLTVT.

This chain connects TRBV5-1 to TRBJ2-7, with unresolved D. This CDR3 spans 16 amino acids. The V gene lost 0 bases and the J gene lost 4 bases, with 17 bases spanning the gap. Germline CDR1 and CDR2: SGHRS and YFSETQ. The CDR3 DNA reads TGCGCCAGCAGCTTGGGCTTAGGAGTGGATGGGTACGAGCAGTACTTC. This sequence encodes CASSLGLGVDGYEQYF.

The rearrangement joins TRBV6-1 to TRBJ1-2; D is possibly TRBD1 (6 bases). Germline lookup yields CDR1 MNHNS and CDR2 SASEGT. The V and J ends lost 4 bases and 8 bases respectively, with 14 bases between them. The CDR3 covers 13 residues. For the CDR3, the DNA is TGTGCCAGCAGTGTTACAGGGTCGGGCGGCTACACCTTC. Its protein is CASSVTGSGGYTF.

The genes are TRBV15 and TRBJ1-1; the match to TRBD1 covers 7 bases. Germline V gene data show CDR1 as LNHNV and CDR2 as YYDKDF (reference sequence). V lost 1 base to trimming and J lost 5 bases; unmatched junction nucleotides: 4. The CDR3 covers 14 residues. This CDR3 reads CATSRVDRDTEAFF. The CDR3, as DNA: TGTGCCACCAGCAGAGTTGACAGGGATACTGAAGCTTTCTTT.

The chain couples TRBV7-2 to TRBJ2-3; TRBD2 agrees at 13 bases. CDR3 size: 17 residues. Germline V lookup: CDR1 SGHTA, CDR2 FQGNSA. Trimming cost V 0 bases and J 2 bases; bases outside gene matches: 2. This chain's CDR3 is CASSLAGTSGTTDTQYF. CDR3 bases: TGTGCCAGCAGCTTAGCGGGGACTAGCGGGACCACAGATACGCAGTATTTT.

The chain carries TRBV6-5 and TRBJ1-4; TRBD1 might be the D (5 bases). With 8 bases removed from V and 5 bases from J, the gap between germline ends came to 15 bases. This CDR3 has 14 residues. From germline, CDR1 is MNHEY and CDR2 SVGAGI. Written as DNA, the CDR3 is TGTGCCAGCGCAAAGACAGTGAGGAATGAAAAACTGTTTTTT. This codes for CASAKTVRNEKLFF.

This clone was recorded once. The chain joins TRBV5-5 to TRBJ1-5; D is unresolved. The CDR3 totals 15 residues. Trimming shortened V by 2 bases and J by 0 bases, and 9 bases separated the two germline ends. The germline gives CDR1 SGHKS, CDR2 YYEKEE (reference sequence). The CDR3 reads CASSFWQDSNQPQHF. For the CDR3, the DNA is TGTGCCAGCAGCTTCTGGCAGGATAGCAATCAGCCCCAGCATTTT.

The V gene is TRBV7-2, the J gene TRBJ1-1; TRBD1 is a possible D gene (6 bases). Germline V gene data show CDR1 as SGHTA and CDR2 as FQGNSA. This CDR3 comprises 15 residues. V gave up 5 bases and J gave up 2 bases, with 15 bases separating them. In DNA form, the CDR3 reads TGTGCCAGCAGCAAACGTACAGGGACAAACACTGAAGCTTTCTTT. Encoded protein: CASSKRTGTNTEAFF.

V is TRBV5-6 and J is TRBJ1-2; the D gene is possibly TRBD1 (6 bases). The CDR3 contains 14 residues. Germline loops: CDR1 SGHDT, CDR2 YYEEEE. V lost 6 bases to trimming and J lost 8 bases, with 20 bases between them. In nucleotides, the CDR3 is TGTGCCAGCACTAATCGCCCAGGGGCTCGGGGCTACACCTTC. It encodes CASTNRPGARGYTF.

The chain employs TRBV28 and TRBJ1-4; D unresolved. CDR1 and CDR2 (germline): MDHEN, SYDVKM. V dropped 3 bases and J dropped 3 bases, with 11 bases sitting between them. The CDR3 is made up of 15 amino acids. CDR3 residues: CASSFPPPSNEKLFF. Written as DNA, the CDR3 is TGTGCCAGCAGTTTCCCCCCCCCTTCTAATGAAAAACTGTTTTTT.

The chain employs TRBV19 and TRBJ1-5, with D maybe TRBD1 (6 bases). The CDR3 runs to 15 residues. The V and J ends lost 0 bases and 4 bases respectively, with 10 bases between them. CDR1 is LNHDA, CDR2 SQIVND, per germline (reference sequence). For the CDR3, the DNA is TGTGCCAGTAGTATAGAACAGGGCTTGAATCAGCCCCAGCATTTT. This encodes CASSIEQGLNQPQHF.

The chain uses TRBV7-9 and TRBJ2-7; 10 positions agree with TRBD1. Germline assignment: CDR1 SEHNR and CDR2 FQNEAQ (reference sequence). The J segment lost 9 bases and the V segment lost 6 bases, leaving 11 bases of the junction unmatched. The CDR3 loop spans 14 amino acids. CDR3 nucleotides: TGTGCCAGCAGGGAGGGACAGGGGACCCTTGGGCAGTACTTC. Residues: CASREGQGTLGQYF.

This chain joins TRBV2 and TRBJ1-5; perhaps TRBD1 as D (6 bases). Germline V lookup: CDR1 SNHLY, CDR2 FYNNEI. CDR3 length: 15 amino acids. V was clipped by 2 bases and J by 4 bases, with 12 bases between them. CDR3 DNA: TGTGCCAGCAGTGAACAGAGGACAGTTAATCAGCCCCAGCATTTT. Its translation: CASSEQRTVNQPQHF.

The chain carries TRBV9 and TRBJ2-3; D might be TRBD1 (6 bases). The germline V and J ends were trimmed by 3 bases and 2 bases, with 13 bases remaining between them. Germline CDR1 SGDLS, CDR2 YYNGEE. The length of the CDR3 is 15 residues. For the CDR3, the DNA is TGTGCCAGCAGCGCCCGGCGGACAGACACAGATACGCAGTATTTT. Residues: CASSARRTDTDTQYF.

This chain connects TRBV6-6 to TRBJ2-7; D not resolved. This CDR3 has 13 residues. Looked up from germline, CDR1 is MNHNY and CDR2 is SVGAGI (reference sequence). Trimming removed 6 bases from V and 2 bases from J, with 11 bases in between. DNA of the CDR3: TGTGCCAGCAGGCTACAGAGAACCTACGAGCAGTACTTC. It is translated as CASRLQRTYEQYF.